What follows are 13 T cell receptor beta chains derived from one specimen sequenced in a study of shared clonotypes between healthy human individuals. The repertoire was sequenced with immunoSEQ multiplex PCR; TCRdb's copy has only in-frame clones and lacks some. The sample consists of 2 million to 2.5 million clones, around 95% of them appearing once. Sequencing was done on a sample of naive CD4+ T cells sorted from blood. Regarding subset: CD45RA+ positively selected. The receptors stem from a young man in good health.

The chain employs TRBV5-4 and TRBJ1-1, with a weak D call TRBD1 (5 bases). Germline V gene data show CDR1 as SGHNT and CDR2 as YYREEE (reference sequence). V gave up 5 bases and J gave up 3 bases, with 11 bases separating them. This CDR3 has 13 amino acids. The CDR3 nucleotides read TGTGCCAGCAGTCAGGGTCGGGACACTGAAGCTTTCTTT. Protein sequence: CASSQGRDTEAFF. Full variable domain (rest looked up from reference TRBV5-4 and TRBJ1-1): ETGVTQSPTHLIKTRGQQVTLRCSSQSGHNTVSWYQQALGQGPQFIFQYYREEENGRGNFPPRFSGLQFPNYSSELNVNALELDDSALYLCASSQGRDTEAFFGQGTRLTVV.

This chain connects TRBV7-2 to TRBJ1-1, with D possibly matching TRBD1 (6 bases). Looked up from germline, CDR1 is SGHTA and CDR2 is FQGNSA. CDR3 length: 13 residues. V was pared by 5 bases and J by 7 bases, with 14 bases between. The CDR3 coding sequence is TGTGCCAGCAGCCCAGACAGGTACCTTGAAGCTTTCTTT. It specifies CASSPDRYLEAFF.

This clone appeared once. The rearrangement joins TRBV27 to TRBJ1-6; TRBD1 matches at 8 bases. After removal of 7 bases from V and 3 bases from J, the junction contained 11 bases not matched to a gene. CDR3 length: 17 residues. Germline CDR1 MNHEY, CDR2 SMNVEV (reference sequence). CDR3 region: CASTPGSGQVYNSPLHF. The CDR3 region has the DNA TGTGCCAGCACCCCAGGGTCGGGACAGGTCTATAATTCACCCCTCCACTTT.

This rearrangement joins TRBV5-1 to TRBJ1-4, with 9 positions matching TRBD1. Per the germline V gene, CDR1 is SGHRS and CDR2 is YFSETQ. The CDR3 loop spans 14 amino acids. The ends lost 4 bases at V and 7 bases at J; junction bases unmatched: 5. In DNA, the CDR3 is TGCGCCAGCAGCACGGGACAGGGAGGTGAAAAACTGTTTTTT. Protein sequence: CASSTGQGGEKLFF. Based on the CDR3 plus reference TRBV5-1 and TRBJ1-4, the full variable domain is KAGVTQTPRYLIKTRGQQVTLSCSPISGHRSVSWYQQTPGQGLQFLFEYFSETQRNKGNFPGRFSGRQFSNSRSEMNVSTLELGDSALYLCASSTGQGGEKLFFGSGTQLSVL.

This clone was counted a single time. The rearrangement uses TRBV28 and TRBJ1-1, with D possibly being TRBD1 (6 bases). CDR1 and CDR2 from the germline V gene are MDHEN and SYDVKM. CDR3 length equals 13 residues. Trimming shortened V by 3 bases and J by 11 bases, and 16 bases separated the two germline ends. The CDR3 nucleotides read TGTGCCAGCAGTTTTCGCGGGGGCGCAGAGGCTTTCTTT. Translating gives CASSFRGGAEAFF.

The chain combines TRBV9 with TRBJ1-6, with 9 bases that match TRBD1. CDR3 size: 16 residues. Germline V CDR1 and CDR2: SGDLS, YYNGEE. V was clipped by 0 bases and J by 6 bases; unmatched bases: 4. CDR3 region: CASSVGTGEANSPLHF. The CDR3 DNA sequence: TGTGCCAGCAGCGTAGGGACAGGGGAAGCTAATTCACCCCTCCACTTT.

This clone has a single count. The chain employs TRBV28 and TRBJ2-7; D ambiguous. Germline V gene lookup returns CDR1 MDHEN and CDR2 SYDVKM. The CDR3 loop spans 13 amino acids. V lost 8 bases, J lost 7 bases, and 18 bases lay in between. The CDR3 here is CASSRPGLWEQYF. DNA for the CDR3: TGTGCCAGCTCTCGCCCGGGCCTTTGGGAGCAGTACTTC. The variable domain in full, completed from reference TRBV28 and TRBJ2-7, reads DVKVTQSSRYLVKRTGEKVFLECVQDMDHENMFWYRQDPGLGLRLIYFSYDVKMKEKGDIPEGYSVSREKKERFSLILESASTNQTSMYLCASSRPGLWEQYFGPGTRLTVT.

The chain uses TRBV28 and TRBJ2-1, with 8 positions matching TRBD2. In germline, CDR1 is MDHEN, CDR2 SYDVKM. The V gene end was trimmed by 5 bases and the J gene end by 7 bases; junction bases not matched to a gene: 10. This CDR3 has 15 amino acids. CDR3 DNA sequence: TGTGCCAGCAGTCACCTCACGGGGGGGTCGAATGAGCAGTTCTTC. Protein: CASSHLTGGSNEQFF.

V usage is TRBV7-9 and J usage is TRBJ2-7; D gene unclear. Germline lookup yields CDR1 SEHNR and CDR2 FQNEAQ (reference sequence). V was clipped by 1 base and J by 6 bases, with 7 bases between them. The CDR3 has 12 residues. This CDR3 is CASSLGDGEQYF. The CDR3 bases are TGTGCCAGCAGCTTAGGCGATGGCGAGCAGTACTTC.

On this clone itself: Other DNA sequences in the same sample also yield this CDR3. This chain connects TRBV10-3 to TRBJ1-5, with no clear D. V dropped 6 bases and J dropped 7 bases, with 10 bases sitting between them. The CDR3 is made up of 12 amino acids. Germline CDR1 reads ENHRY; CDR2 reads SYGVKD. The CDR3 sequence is CAISGPGQPQHF. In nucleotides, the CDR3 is TGTGCCATCAGCGGACCCGGGCAGCCCCAGCATTTT.

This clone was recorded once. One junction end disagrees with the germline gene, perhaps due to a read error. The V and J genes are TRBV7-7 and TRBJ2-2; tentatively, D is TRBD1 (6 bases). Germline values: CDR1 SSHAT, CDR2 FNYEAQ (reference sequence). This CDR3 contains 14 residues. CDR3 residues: CASSLSQGSGELFF. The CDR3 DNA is TGTGCTAGCAGCTTATCTCAGGGGTCCGGGGAGCTGTTTTTT.

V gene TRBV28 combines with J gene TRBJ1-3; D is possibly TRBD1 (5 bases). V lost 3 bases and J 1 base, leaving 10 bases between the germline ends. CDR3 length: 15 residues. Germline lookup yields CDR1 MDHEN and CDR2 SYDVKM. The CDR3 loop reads CASSLPGSSGNTIYF. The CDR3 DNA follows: TGTGCCAGCAGTTTGCCAGGGTCTTCTGGAAACACCATATATTTT.

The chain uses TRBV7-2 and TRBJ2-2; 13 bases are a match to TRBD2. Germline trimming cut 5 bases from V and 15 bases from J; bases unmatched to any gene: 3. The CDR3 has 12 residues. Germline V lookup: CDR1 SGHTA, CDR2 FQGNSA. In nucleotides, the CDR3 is TGTGCCAGCAGCGCACTAGCGGGAGGGATGTTTTTT. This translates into CASSALAGGMFF. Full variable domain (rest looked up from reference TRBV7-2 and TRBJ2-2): GAGVSQSPSNKVTEKGKDVELRCDPISGHTALYWYRQSLGQGLEFLIYFQGNSAPDKSGLPSDRFSAERTGGSVSTLTIQRTQQEDSAVYLCASSALAGGMFFGEGSRLTVL.